The T cell receptor beta chain described here comes from a study of blood T cell repertoires in COVID-19. The overall study: Material from acute and convalescent COVID-19 was sourced from the United States, Italy and Spain.

CDR3 size: 15 residues. V dropped 6 bases and J dropped 0 bases, with 11 bases sitting between them. The V gene's germline CDR1 is MGHRA and CDR2 YSYEKL. Participants, about 18 to 90 years old, spanned around 25 US areas. Assay: immunoSEQ multiplex PCR; the TCRdb copy retains only in-frame clones and omits some. The sample has about 250,000 clones, more than 75% seen once. The gene calls are TRBV4-1 and TRBJ1-4; D is perhaps TRBD1 (5 bases). The sequence was obtained from a man aged 35-49 years who had recovered from COVID-19. The source material was PBMCs or T cells enriched from blood (not recorded which). The CDR3 DNA follows: TGCGCCAGCAGTGTGGCGGGGGCAACTAATGAAAAACTGTTTTTT. Translation: CASSVAGATNEKLFF.